This T cell receptor (beta chain) was captured in a study of blood T cell repertoires in COVID-19. About the study: The United States, Italy and Spain provided the acute and convalescent COVID-19 samples. PBMCs, B-cell-depleted T cells, or T cells provided the cDNA or gDNA that made up the material.

Trimming cost V 3 bases and J 4 bases; bases outside gene matches: 8. Germline V lookup: CDR1 LNHDA, CDR2 SQIVND (reference sequence). The CDR3 has 15 amino acids. Participants had their cohort set by participant-reported clinical history. Before being deemed recovered, Cohort 3 donors had two negative PCRs, clearance, or symptom resolution. Generated by immunoSEQ multiplex PCR, the TCRdb table keeps only in-frame clones and is missing some. The sample has 240,000 or so clones; about 83% are singletons. This TCR derives from a woman between 50 and 59 years old who had recovered from COVID-19. The specimen was PBMCs or T cells enriched from blood (not recorded which). The V call is TRBV19, the J call TRBJ1-2, with 7 bases matching TRBD1. Written as DNA, the CDR3 is TGTGCCAGTAGTATTTCGACAGGGTCTGCCTATGGCTACACCTTC. Translated, it gives CASSISTGSAYGYTF.